This TCR beta chain was identified during a study of cytotoxic CD8 clonotypes in ibrutinib-treated CLL (dated by TCRdb to the early 2020s). With regard to the full study: In this cohort, about 15 patients were treatment-naive and roughly ten were relapsed/refractory, while approximately 18 had unmutated IGHV. Partial responses were observed in roughly 25 patients and complete responses in 2; after a median follow-up of 68 months, remission was maintained in around 14 patients and progression was observed in some twelve. Samples at response were collected after a median of roughly 13 months of treatment, with a range of about 6 to 36 months. Samples averaged about 260,000 productive templates and tens of thousands of productive rearrangements. Longitudinal samples were available for about 30% of the roughly 86 trial participants. Cryopreserved peripheral blood mononuclear cells were collected at three points: before therapy, at response, and at either sustained remission or disease progression. Patients were still on ibrutinib when every remission and progressive disease sample was collected. Overall study outcomes, separate from this receptor: Sustained-remission and progressing patients did not have matched sampling times, and lymph node repertoires were not examined. Public clonotypes were rare and either shrank or stayed stable during treatment, and the rise in clonality at ibrutinib response reflected expansion of private clonotypes. Clonality increased at ibrutinib response, stayed stable in sustained remission, and fell back toward baseline at progression. Baseline clonality was found to be higher than that of age-matched healthy donors and was strongly correlated with circulating CD8+ T-cell counts.

What the time point label conveys for this sample: 12 to 13 months on ibrutinib. Approximately 2 micrograms of genomic DNA were extracted from cryopreserved PBMCs for TCR beta library preparation. High-throughput TCR beta sequencing was performed on longitudinal blood samples from CLL patients receiving ibrutinib monotherapy. The patients took part in an open-label, single-center phase 2 trial of ibrutinib monotherapy. A MiSeq instrument was used for deep resolution sequencing, which targeted depths ranging from 1 in 1 million up to 1 in 200,000 T cells, with coverage averaging 10x for each clonotype. The immunoSEQ hsTCRB Kit was used to generate the TCR beta libraries. Regarding the original processing steps: Data were analyzed with ImmunoSEQ Data Assistant and ImmunoSEQ Analyzer, with V, D and J genes assigned per IMGT definitions. Clonality, which ranges from 0 to 1, was calculated as one minus the normalized Shannon entropy of productive rearrangement frequencies. Only overrepresented clonotypes making up at least 0.05% of each patient's repertoire were included in the public clonotype analysis. Thirteen repertoires from age-matched healthy donors, obtained from immuneACCESS, served as clonality controls. TCRdb took this table from immuneACCESS and kept in-frame rearrangements with V and J called. Such tables lack part of the clones; where checked against another copy, unresolved V genes explain under half of the gap, and the rest is unexplained. V and J calls and clone size are given by that table; D and trimming were obtained from the DNA. For this sample the table gives some 200,000 clones, of which approximately 70% were detected only once. The ten largest clones represent roughly 5.9% of the sample.

Regarding this clone: Its antigen target is currently unknown. The sample holds no much larger clone one base away, and base qualities are not on file.

CDR1 and CDR2, per the germline V gene (reference sequence), are GTSNPN and SVGIG. For this chain, trimming is 3 bases at the V end and 1 base at the J end, and the number of junction bases without a gene match is 12. The CDR3 starts with the cysteine, ends with the phenylalanine, and has 17 residues. Only the CDR3 region is kept as DNA, spanning 51 bases read in frame from base 1. The source material was PBMCs, sampled after 12 months of ibrutinib treatment. The source is a human donor with chronic lymphocytic leukemia. The chain joins TRBV30 to TRBJ1-1, with 9 junctional bases fitting TRBD1. The CDR3 in this case is CAWRILRTGDQNTEAFF. The nucleotides are TGTGCCTGGAGGATACTACGGACAGGGGATCAGAACACTGAAGCTTTCTTT.